Presented here are 7 T cell receptor beta chains from one specimen sequenced in a study of blood T cell repertoires in COVID-19. Data came from immunoSEQ multiplex PCR; TCRdb stores just in-frame clones and leaves some out. The sample records some 200,000 clones, around 80% being singletons. Sequences were obtained from PBMCs or T cells enriched from blood (not recorded which). All receptors come from a woman in her fifties or sixties who had recovered from COVID-19.

In DNA form, the CDR3 reads TGTGCCAGCTCACCTGGAGGGGCTAGCACTGAAGCTTTCTTT. Amino acids: CASSPGGASTEAFF. The chain has TRBV18 and TRBJ1-1; tentative D call: TRBD1 (5 bases). V was shortened by 3 bases and J by 4 bases, with 12 bases between the two germline ends. This CDR3 has 14 amino acids. CDR1 is KGHSH, CDR2 LQKENI, per germline. Full variable domain (remainder filled in from reference TRBV18 and TRBJ1-1): NAGVMQNPRHLVRRRGQEARLRCSPMKGHSHVYWYRQLPEEGLKFMVYLQKENIIDESGMPKERFSAEFPKEGPSILRIQQVVRGDSAAYFCASSPGGASTEAFFGQGTRLTVV.

This clone was seen once. The chain has TRBV5-1 and TRBJ2-1, with a tentative D call TRBD2 (6 bases). The germline V and J ends were trimmed by 4 bases and 14 bases, with 22 bases remaining between them. The length of the CDR3 is 14 residues. Germline values: CDR1 SGHRS, CDR2 YFSETQ. The CDR3 DNA reads as TGCGCCAGCAGCGGGTCGGGAGCGATTAATCAGAAGTTCTTC. This encodes CASSGSGAINQKFF.

The rearrangement links TRBV5-1 to TRBJ2-2; TRBD1 matches 8 bases. The CDR3 loop spans 15 amino acids. After removal of 4 bases from V and 9 bases from J, the junction contained 11 bases not matched to a gene. Germline-derived CDR1 and CDR2 are SGHRS and YFSETQ. The chain's CDR3 is CASSLDPQGARELFF. CDR3 DNA sequence: TGCGCCAGCAGCCTCGATCCCCAGGGGGCCAGGGAGCTGTTTTTT.

This sequence joins TRBV4-3 and TRBJ1-6; TRBD1 might be the D (6 bases). The length of the CDR3 is 16 residues. Germline-derived CDR1 and CDR2 are LGHNA and YSLEER. V lost 0 bases and J lost 8, with 14 bases in between. The CDR3 region is CASSQEWDPGDSPLHF. CDR3 bases: TGCGCCAGCAGCCAAGAATGGGACCCAGGGGATTCACCCCTCCACTTT.

The chain is built from TRBV5-1 and TRBJ1-6; D not resolved. V gave up 3 bases and J gave up 0 bases, with 13 bases separating them. The CDR3 length is 17 residues. Per the germline V gene, CDR1 is SGHRS and CDR2 is YFSETQ. The CDR3 sequence is CASSSKTLSSYNSPLHF. Here the CDR3 DNA reads TGCGCCAGCAGCTCTAAGACATTGAGCTCCTATAATTCACCCCTCCACTTT.

This clone has just one count. This rearrangement joins TRBV7-2 to TRBJ2-1; a possible D gene is TRBD2 (6 bases). Germline V lookup: CDR1 SGHTA, CDR2 FQGNSA. V was clipped by 7 bases and J by 0 bases, with 16 bases between them. There are 16 residues in the CDR3. CDR3 in amino acids: CASTSRAGSSYNEQFF. CDR3 nucleotides: TGTGCCAGCACCTCCCGGGCGGGGAGCTCCTACAATGAGCAGTTCTTC.

The chain is built from TRBV5-1 and TRBJ1-2, with 8 positions matching TRBD1. In germline, CDR1 is SGHRS, CDR2 YFSETQ. The CDR3 contains 15 residues. The trim removed 4 bases at V and 4 bases at J, leaving 9 bases unmatched. CDR3 sequence (DNA): TGCGCCAGCAGCGACCAGGGACAGGACCTCTATGGCTACACCTTC. Its protein product is CASSDQGQDLYGYTF.